This T cell receptor (beta chain) was observed in a study of blood T cell repertoires in COVID-19. As for the study in general: Acute-phase and convalescent COVID-19 samples originated in the United States, Italy and Spain.

Profiling relied on immunoSEQ multiplex PCR, and the TCRdb table lists in-frame clones only, not all of them. Of about 150,000 clones in the sample, roughly 90% were seen once. CDR3 length: 15 residues. The germline V and J ends were trimmed by 2 bases and 4 bases, with 14 bases remaining between them. The germline V gene encodes CDR1 LGHDT and CDR2 YNNKEL (reference sequence). This sequence was found in a human donor with COVID-19, enrolled during active disease. The donor label of this sample is uncertain. This chain connects TRBV3-1 (or the pseudogene TRBV3-2) to TRBJ1-1; perhaps TRBD1 as D (5 bases). The sequencing sample was made of peripheral blood. The CDR3 reads CASSQTSRGGTEAFF. CDR3 nucleotide sequence: TGTGCCAGCAGCCAAACGAGTCGCGGGGGCACTGAAGCTTTCTTT.